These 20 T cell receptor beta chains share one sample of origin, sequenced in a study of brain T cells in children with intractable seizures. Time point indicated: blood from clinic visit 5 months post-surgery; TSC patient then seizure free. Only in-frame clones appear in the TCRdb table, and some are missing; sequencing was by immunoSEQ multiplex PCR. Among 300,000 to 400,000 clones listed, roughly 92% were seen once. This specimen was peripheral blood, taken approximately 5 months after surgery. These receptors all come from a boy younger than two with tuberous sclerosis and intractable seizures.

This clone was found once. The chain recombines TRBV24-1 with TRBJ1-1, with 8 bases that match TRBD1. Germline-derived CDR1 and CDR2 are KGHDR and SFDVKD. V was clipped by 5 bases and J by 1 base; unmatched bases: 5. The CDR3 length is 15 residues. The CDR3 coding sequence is TGTGCCACCAGTGCTTCGGACAGGGCGAACACTGAAGCTTTCTTT. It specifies CATSASDRANTEAFF.

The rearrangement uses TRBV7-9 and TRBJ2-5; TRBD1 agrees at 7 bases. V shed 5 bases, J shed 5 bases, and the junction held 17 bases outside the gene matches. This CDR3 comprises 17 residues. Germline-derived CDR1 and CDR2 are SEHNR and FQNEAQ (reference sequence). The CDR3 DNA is TGTGCCAGCAGCCCCAGGGGGTCTAGCTCGATTTGGGAGACCCAGTACTTC. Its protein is CASSPRGSSSIWETQYF.

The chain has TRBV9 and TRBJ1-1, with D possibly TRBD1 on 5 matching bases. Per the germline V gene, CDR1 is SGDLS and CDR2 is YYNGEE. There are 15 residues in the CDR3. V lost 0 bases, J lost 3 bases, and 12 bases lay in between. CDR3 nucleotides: TGTGCCAGCAGCGTAGGTGAAGGGGTGCACACTGAAGCTTTCTTT. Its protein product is CASSVGEGVHTEAFF. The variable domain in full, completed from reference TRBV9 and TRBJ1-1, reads DSGVTQTPKHLITATGQRVTLRCSPRSGDLSVYWYQQSLDQGLQFLIQYYNGEERAKGNILERFSAQQFPDLHSELNLSSLELGDSALYFCASSVGEGVHTEAFFGQGTRLTVV.

The CDR3 region is CASSLDTNTEAFF. The CDR3 nucleotides read TGTGCCAGCAGCCTGGACACGAACACTGAAGCTTTCTTT. The chain joins TRBV2 to TRBJ1-1; possible D gene TRBD1, 5 bases. From germline, CDR1 is SNHLY and CDR2 FYNNEI. The V and J ends lost 6 bases and 1 base respectively, with 9 bases between them. This CDR3 is built from 13 residues.

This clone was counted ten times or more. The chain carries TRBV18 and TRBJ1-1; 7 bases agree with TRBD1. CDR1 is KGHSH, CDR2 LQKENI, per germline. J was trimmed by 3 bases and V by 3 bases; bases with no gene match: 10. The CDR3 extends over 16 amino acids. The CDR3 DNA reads TGTGCCAGCTCACCGAACCCGACAGGGATGTACACTGAAGCTTTCTTT. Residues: CASSPNPTGMYTEAFF.

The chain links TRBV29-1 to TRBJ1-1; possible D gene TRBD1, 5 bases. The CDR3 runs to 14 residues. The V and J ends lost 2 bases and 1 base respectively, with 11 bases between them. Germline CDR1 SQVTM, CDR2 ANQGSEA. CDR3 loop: CSVESGTANTEAFF. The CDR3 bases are TGCAGCGTTGAAAGCGGGACGGCGAACACTGAAGCTTTCTTT.

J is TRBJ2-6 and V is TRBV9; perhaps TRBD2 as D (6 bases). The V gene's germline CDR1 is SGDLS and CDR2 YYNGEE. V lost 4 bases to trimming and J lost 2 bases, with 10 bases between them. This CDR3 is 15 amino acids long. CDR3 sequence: CASSILAAGANVLTF. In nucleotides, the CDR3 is TGTGCCAGCAGCATACTAGCTGCTGGGGCCAACGTCCTGACTTTC.

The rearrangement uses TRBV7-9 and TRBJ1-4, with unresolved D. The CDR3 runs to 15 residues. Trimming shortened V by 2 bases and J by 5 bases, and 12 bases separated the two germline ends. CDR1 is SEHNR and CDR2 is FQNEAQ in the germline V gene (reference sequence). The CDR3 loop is CASSLSTEANEKLFF. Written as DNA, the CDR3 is TGTGCCAGCAGCTTAAGTACAGAGGCAAATGAAAAACTGTTTTTT.

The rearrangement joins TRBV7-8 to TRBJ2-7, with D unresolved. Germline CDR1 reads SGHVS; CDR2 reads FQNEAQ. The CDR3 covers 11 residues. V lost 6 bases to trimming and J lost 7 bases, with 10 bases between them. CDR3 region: CASRLAGEQYF. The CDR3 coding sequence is TGTGCCAGCAGACTGGCCGGTGAGCAGTACTTC.

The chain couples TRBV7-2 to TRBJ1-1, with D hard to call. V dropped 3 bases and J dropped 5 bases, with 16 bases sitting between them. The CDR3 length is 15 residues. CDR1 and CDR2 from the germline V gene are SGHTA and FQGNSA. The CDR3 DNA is TGTGCCAGCAGCTTTATCGATCGATTGGGGACTGAAGCTTTCTTT. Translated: CASSFIDRLGTEAFF.

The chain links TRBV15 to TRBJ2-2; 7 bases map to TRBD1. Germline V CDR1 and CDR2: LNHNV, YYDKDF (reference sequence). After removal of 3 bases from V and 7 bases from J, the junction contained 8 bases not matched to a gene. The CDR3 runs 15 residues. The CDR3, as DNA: TGTGCCACCAGCAGGACGGGCAGGGGGAACGGGGAGCTGTTTTTT. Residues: CATSRTGRGNGELFF.

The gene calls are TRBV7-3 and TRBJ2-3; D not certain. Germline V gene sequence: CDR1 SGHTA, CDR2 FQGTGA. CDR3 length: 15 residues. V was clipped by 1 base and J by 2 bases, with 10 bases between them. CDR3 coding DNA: TGTGCCAGCAGCTTAATCGGCGGAATCACAGATACGCAGTATTTT. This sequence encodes CASSLIGGITDTQYF.

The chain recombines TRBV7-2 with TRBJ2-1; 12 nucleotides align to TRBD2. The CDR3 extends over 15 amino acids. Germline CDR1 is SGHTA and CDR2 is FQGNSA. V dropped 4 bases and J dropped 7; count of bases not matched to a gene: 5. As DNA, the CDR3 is TGTGCCAGCAGCTGGACTAGCGGGGCAGGAAATGAGCAGTTCTTC. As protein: CASSWTSGAGNEQFF.

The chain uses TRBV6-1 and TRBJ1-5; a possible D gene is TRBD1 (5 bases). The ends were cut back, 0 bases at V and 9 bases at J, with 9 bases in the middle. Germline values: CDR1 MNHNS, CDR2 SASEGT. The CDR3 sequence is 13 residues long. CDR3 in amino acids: CASSEAGVRPQHF. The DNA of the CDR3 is TGTGCCAGCAGTGAAGCGGGGGTCCGGCCCCAGCATTTT.

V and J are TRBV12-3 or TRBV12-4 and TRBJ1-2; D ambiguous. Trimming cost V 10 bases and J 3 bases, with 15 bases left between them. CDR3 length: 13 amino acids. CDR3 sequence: CATSTELYYGYTF. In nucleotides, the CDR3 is TGTGCCACTTCGACGGAACTCTACTATGGCTACACCTTC.

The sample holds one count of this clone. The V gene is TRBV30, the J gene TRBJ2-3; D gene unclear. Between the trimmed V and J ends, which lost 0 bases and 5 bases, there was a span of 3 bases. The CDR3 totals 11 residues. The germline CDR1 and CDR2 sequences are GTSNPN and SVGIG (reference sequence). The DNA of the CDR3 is TGTGCCTGGAGTGTGCAAGATACGCAGTATTTT. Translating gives CAWSVQDTQYF.

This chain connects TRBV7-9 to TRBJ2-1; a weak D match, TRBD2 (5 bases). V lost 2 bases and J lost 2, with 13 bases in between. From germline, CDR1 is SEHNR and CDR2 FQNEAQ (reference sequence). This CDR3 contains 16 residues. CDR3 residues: CASSLPLLGTYNEQFF. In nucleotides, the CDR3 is TGTGCCAGCAGCTTACCCCTACTAGGAACCTACAATGAGCAGTTCTTC.

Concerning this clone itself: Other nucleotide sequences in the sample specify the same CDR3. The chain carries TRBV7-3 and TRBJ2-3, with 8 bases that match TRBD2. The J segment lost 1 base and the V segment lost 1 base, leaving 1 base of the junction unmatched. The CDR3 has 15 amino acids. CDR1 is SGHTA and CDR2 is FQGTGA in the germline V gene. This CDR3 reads CASSLRRGGTDTQYF. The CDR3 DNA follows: TGTGCCAGCAGCTTAAGGCGGGGGGGCACAGATACGCAGTATTTT.

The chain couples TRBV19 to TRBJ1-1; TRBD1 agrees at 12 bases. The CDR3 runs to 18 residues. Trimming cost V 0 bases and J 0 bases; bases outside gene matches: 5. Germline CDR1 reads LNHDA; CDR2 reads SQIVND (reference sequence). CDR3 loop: CASSIEGTGGPMNTEAFF. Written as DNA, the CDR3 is TGTGCCAGTAGTATAGAAGGGACAGGGGGCCCTATGAACACTGAAGCTTTCTTT.

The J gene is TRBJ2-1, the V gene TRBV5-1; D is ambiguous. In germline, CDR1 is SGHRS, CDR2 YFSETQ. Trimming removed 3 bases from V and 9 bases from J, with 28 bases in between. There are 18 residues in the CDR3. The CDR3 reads CASSYTLQTQPLFFEQFF. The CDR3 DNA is TGCGCCAGCAGCTACACCTTACAGACTCAACCGCTTTTTTTTGAGCAGTTCTTC.